There are many counts of the clone carrying this TCR beta chain. Using RNA transcripts, the TCR beta CDR3 regions were amplified. The first round was an RT-PCR with HTBI primers, and the second round was a multiplex PCR. TCRdb fed the multiplex PCR reads into MiXCR, producing one record per CDR3 protein. Of about 620,000 distinct CDR3 sequences in the sample, 22% were seen once. Trimming at V came to 0 bases and at J to 5 bases, leaving 6 bases not matched to a gene. Germline V CDR1 and CDR2: DFQATT, SNEGSKA (reference sequence). This CDR3 region has 15 residues. These data belong to a study of Graves' ophthalmopathy and Graves' hyperthyroidism.

J is TRBJ2-5 and V is TRBV20-1, with 10 bases matching TRBD2. The receptor comes from a woman younger than 35 with stable Graves' hyperthyroidism. Some clones in this sample may be carry-over from other donors' samples. The sequenced sample was peripheral blood. DNA for the CDR3: TGCAGTGCTAGAGATGGAGCGGGGGGGCTTGAGACCCAGTACTTC. Encoded protein: CSARDGAGGLETQYF.